Included here is one T cell receptor beta chain sequence, with context. Its specificity is not known. This record belongs to a study of beta chain features in type 1 diabetes. This CDR3 has 14 amino acids. Germline V lookup: CDR1 SGHTA, CDR2 FQGNSA. The ends were cut back, 0 bases at V and 0 bases at J, with 3 bases in the middle. Reverse transcribing all isolated RNA meant expressed TCRB transcripts were sequenced. Only in-frame clones appear in the TCRdb table, and some are missing; sequencing was by immunoSEQ multiplex PCR. This sample has about 150,000 clones, with 8.1% found just once. General observations from the study: A PCR bias possibly favoring shorter templates would apply equally to patients and controls.

This clonotype was sampled from a man younger than 35 in good health. The chain uses TRBV7-2 and TRBJ2-1; D not certain. The sequenced material came from central memory CD4+ T cells from blood. CDR3 in amino acids: CASSLASSYNEQFF. CDR3 sequence (DNA): TGTGCCAGCAGCTTAGCTAGCTCCTACAATGAGCAGTTCTTC.